Following are 9 T cell receptor beta chains from one sample sequenced in a study of tumor-infiltrating lymphocytes in primary liver carcinoma. The input was around 0.5 ug total RNA; TCR beta cDNA was made from it with a constant-region primer. ARM-PCR, slightly modified, supplied the TCR beta libraries through three nested multiplex PCR rounds. The two initial PCR rounds, ten to eleven cycles each, used TRBV1-TRBV30 forward and C-beta reverse primers. Using its own MiXCR run on the multiplex PCR reads, TCRdb lists one record per CDR3 protein. There are around 25,000 distinct CDR3 sequences in the sample; around 78% occur only once, and around half lies in the top ten. The tissue used was unsorted bulk material of about 19-34 mg. RNA and DNA were co-extracted from it with the AllPrep DNA/RNA mini kit. Sequencing was performed on liver tumor tissue from sampling region 3. Subset here: tumor region T3, left-lateral pole. These receptors originate from a man in his forties or fifties with primary liver carcinoma and hepatitis B virus infection.

This clonotype was seen just once. The junction departs from the called germline gene at one end, perhaps through a read error. The rearrangement links TRBV5-1 to TRBJ2-1; TRBD2 matches 8 bases. This CDR3 is 15 amino acids long. CDR1 and CDR2 from the germline V gene are SGHRS and YFSETQ. The CDR3 DNA follows: TGCGCCAGCAGCTGGGGACTAGTATTCTACAATAAGCAGTTCTTC. Translated: CASSWGLVFYNKQFF.

The chain is built from TRBV5-4 and TRBJ2-6; TRBD2 matches at 7 bases. With V trimmed by 4 bases and J by 3 bases, 4 bases remained unmatched. Per the germline V gene, CDR1 is SGHNT and CDR2 is YYREEE (reference sequence). The CDR3 is made up of 15 amino acids. CDR3 nucleotide sequence: TGTGCCAGCAGCCTCGGACTAGTTGGGGCCAACGTCCTGACTTTC. It yields the protein CASSLGLVGANVLTF.

Regarding this clonotype: The missing conserved phenylalanine or tryptophan at the end of this CDR3 makes a read error likely. This rearrangement joins TRBV12-3 or TRBV12-4 to TRBJ1-5; D call uncertain. The CDR3 is 15 amino acids. CDR3 sequence reads: CVSSFGQRSNQPQHY. The DNA for the CDR3 is TGTGTCAGCAGTTTTGGGCAACGAAGCAATCAGCCCCAGCATTAT.

For this clonotype: An end of the junction does not agree with germline; a read error may underlie this. The chain couples TRBV11-2 to TRBJ2-5, with 8 bases aligning to TRBD2. Germline CDR1 SGHAT, CDR2 FQNNGV. This CDR3 is built from 16 residues. The CDR3 protein is CVSSQTPGGGKESQYF. In DNA form, the CDR3 reads TGTGTCAGCAGTCAGACTCCTGGCGGGGGGAAAGAGAGCCAGTACTTC.

Comments on this clonotype: Likely a read error: the CDR3 ends without its conserved phenylalanine or tryptophan. The genes are TRBV4-1 and TRBJ2-7, with TRBD2 matching 7 bases. The V and J ends lost 2 bases and 4 bases, in that order; junction bases with no gene match: 11. The CDR3 extends over 16 amino acids. The germline gives CDR1 MGHRA, CDR2 YSYEKL. In DNA, the CDR3 is TGCGCCAGCAGCCAATCCCTAGCGGAGCCAGATTACGAGCAGTACTCC. Translating it yields CASSQSLAEPDYEQYS.

Points on this clonotype: The CDR3 end shows no conserved phenylalanine or tryptophan, and so a read error is likely. The rearrangement links TRBV11-3 to TRBJ2-2, with D uncertain. V lost 9 bases and J lost 6, with 20 bases in between. This CDR3 has 15 amino acids. CDR1 is SGHNT and CDR2 is YENEEA in the germline V gene. This CDR3 reads CARRRLKPIAGELFY. The CDR3 DNA reads TGTGCCAGGAGGCGCCTTAAACCCATCGCCGGGGAGCTGTTTTAT.

This clonotype was seen a handful of times. The conserved phenylalanine or tryptophan normally closing the CDR3 is absent here, so this likely arose from a read error. The V call is TRBV6-6, the J call TRBJ2-3; the match to TRBD2 covers 13 bases. The junction had 9 bases not matched to a gene; V was cut back by 6 bases and J by 3 bases. The CDR3 sequence is 17 residues long. The germline CDR1 and CDR2 sequences are MNHNY and SVGAGI (reference sequence). CDR3 sequence reads: CASRPPTSGRRTDTQYI. CDR3 bases: TGTGCCAGCAGGCCCCCGACTAGCGGGAGGAGAACAGATACGCAGTATATT.

The chain has TRBV5-4 and TRBJ2-1, with TRBD2 identical over 10 bases. The V gene end was trimmed by 3 bases and the J gene end by 7 bases; junction bases not matched to a gene: 10. This CDR3 is built from 16 residues. In germline, CDR1 is SGHNT, CDR2 YYREEE (reference sequence). CDR3 nucleotide sequence: TGTGCCAGCAGCTCGGGACTAGCGTGGGTCTATAATGAGCAGTTCTTC. The encoded protein is CASSSGLAWVYNEQFF. The full variable domain, with the rest looked up from reference TRBV5-4 and TRBJ2-1, is ETGVTQSPTHLIKTRGQQVTLRCSSQSGHNTVSWYQQALGQGPQFIFQYYREEENGRGNFPPRFSGLQFPNYSSELNVNALELDDSALYLCASSSGLAWVYNEQFFGPGTRLTVL.

There are many counts of this clonotype. A much more abundant neighbour one base away suggests this may be a read error. The V gene is TRBV5-6, the J gene TRBJ2-7; no clear D gene. Germline V gene data show CDR1 as SGHDT and CDR2 as YYEEEE. Trimming cost V 0 bases and J 9 bases, with 13 bases left between them. This CDR3 region has 13 residues. The CDR3 is CASSLVTGFWQYF. For the CDR3, the DNA is TGTGCCAGCAGCTTGGTAACCGGGTTTTGGCAGTACTTC.